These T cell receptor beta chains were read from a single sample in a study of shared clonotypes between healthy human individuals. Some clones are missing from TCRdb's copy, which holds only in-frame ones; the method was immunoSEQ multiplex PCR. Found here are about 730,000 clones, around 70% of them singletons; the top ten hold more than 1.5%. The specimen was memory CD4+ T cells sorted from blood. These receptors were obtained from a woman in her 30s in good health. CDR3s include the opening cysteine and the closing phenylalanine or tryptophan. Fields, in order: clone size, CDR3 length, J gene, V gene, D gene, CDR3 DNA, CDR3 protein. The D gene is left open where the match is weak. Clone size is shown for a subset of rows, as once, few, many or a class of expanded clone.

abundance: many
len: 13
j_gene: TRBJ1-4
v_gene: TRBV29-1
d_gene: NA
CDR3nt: TGCAGCGTTGTGGACACCATAGGGGAAAAACTGTTTTTT
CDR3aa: CSVVDTIGEKLFF

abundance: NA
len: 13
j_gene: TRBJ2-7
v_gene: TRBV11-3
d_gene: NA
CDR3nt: TGTGCCAGCAGCTTAAGTCCTGGGGGGCAGCAGTACTTC
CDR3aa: CASSLSPGGQQYF

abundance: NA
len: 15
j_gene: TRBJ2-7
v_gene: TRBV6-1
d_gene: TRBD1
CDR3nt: TGTGCCAGCAGTCCGACAGGGTATGAGGGCTACGAGCAGTACTTC
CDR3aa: CASSPTGYEGYEQYF

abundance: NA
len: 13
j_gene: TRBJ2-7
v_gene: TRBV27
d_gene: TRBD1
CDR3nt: TGTGCCAGCAGTCGGGACAGATACTACGAGCAGTACTTC
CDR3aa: CASSRDRYYEQYF

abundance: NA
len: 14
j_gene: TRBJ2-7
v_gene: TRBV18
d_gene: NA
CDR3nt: TGTGCCAGCTCACCCCTCAGGTTGGGTTACGAGCAGTACTTC
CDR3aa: CASSPLRLGYEQYF

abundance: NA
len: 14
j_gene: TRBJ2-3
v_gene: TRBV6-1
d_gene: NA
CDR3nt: TGTGCCAGCAGTGAAGGGTTTGGGACAGATACGCAGTATTTT
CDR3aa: CASSEGFGTDTQYF

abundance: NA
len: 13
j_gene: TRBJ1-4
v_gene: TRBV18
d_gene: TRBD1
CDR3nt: TGTGCCAGCTCAGGGACAGGGAACGAAAAACTGTTTTTT
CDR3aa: CASSGTGNEKLFF

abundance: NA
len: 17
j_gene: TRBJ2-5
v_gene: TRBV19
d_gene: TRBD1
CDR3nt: TGTGCCAGTAGTATTAAAGGGACAGGGGCGATGTTAATGACCCAGTACTTC
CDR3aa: CASSIKGTGAMLMTQYF

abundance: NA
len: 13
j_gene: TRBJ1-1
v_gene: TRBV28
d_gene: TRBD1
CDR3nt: TGTGCCAGCAGTTTCCGACAGGGAACTGAAGCTTTCTTT
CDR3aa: CASSFRQGTEAFF

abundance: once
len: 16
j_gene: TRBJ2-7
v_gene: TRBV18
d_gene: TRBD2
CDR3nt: TGTGCCAGCTCTTCTACAAGGACTAGCGTGTCCTACGAGCAGTACTTC
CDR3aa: CASSSTRTSVSYEQYF

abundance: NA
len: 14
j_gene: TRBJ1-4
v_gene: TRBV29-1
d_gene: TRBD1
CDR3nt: TGCAGCGTTGACGACGGGACAGTGGATGAAAAACTGTTTTTT
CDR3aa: CSVDDGTVDEKLFF

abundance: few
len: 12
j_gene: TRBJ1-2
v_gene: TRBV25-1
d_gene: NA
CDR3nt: TGTGCCAGCAGTGAATATCACAATGGCTACACCTTC
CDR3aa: CASSEYHNGYTF

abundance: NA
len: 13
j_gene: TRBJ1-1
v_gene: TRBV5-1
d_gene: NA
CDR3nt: TGCGCCAGCAGCTTGGATGAGAGGGGAAACGCTTTCTTT
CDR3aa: CASSLDERGNAFF

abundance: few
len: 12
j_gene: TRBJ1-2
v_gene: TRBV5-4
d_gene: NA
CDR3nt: TGTGCCAGCAGCTTGGAGACAGTTGGCTACACCTTC
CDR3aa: CASSLETVGYTF

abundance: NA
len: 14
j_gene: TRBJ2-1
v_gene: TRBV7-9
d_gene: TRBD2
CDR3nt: TGTGCCAGCAGCATAGCGGGAGGGCCCCATGAGCAGTTCTTC
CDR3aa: CASSIAGGPHEQFF

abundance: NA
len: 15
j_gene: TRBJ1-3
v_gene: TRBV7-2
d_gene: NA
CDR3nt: TGTGCCAGCAGCTTGGAGCCAGGCTCTGGAAACACCATATATTTT
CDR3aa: CASSLEPGSGNTIYF

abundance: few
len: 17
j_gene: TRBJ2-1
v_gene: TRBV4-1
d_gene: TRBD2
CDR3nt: TGCGCCAGCAGCCAAGCTGGGGGAGGGCTGAGGTACAATGAGCAGTTCTTC
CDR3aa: CASSQAGGGLRYNEQFF

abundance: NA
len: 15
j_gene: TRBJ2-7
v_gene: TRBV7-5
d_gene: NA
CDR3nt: TGTGTCAGAAGGATATTAAGGGACAGAAATTACGAGCAGTACTTC
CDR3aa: CVRRILRDRNYEQYF

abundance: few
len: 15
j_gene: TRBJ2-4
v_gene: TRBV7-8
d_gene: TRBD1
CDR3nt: TGTGCCAGCAGCTTAGACGGGACAGGGGCGAACATTCAGTACTTC
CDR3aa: CASSLDGTGANIQYF

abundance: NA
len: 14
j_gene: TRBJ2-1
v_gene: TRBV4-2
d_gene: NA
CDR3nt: TGTGCCAGCAGCCGCTCCGGGACTCCGAATGAGCAGTTCTTC
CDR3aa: CASSRSGTPNEQFF

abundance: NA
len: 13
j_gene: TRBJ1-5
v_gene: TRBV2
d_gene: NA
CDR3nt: TGTGCCAGCAGGAGTGATAGCAATCAGCCCCAGCATTTT
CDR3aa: CASRSDSNQPQHF

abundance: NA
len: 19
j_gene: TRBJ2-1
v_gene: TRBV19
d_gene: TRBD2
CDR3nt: TGTGCCAGTAGTATTCAAGCGGGAGGAATAAGGATGACCTACAATGAGCAGTTCTTC
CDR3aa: CASSIQAGGIRMTYNEQFF

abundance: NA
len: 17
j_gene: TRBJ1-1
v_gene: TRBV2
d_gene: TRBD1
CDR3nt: TGTGCCAGCAGTGATTCAGGACAGGGAAGTAAGTACACTGAAGCTTTCTTT
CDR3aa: CASSDSGQGSKYTEAFF

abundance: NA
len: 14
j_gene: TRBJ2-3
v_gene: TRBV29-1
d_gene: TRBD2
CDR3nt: TGCAGCGCCGGGACTAGCGGGAGTACAGATACGCAGTATTTT
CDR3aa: CSAGTSGSTDTQYF

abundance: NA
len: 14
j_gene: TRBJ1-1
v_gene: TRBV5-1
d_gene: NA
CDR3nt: TGCGCCAGCAGCTCAACCCCGGTAAACACTGAAGCTTTCTTT
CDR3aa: CASSSTPVNTEAFF

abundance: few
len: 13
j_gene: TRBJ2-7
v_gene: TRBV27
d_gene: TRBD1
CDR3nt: TGTGCCAGCAGTTCGAACAGGGGCGACGAGCAGTACTTC
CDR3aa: CASSSNRGDEQYF

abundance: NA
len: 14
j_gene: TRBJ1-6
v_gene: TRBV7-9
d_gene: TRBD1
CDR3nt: TGTGCCAGCAGCCAGACAGGGGGCGTCAATTCCCTCCACTTT
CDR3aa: CASSQTGGVNSLHF

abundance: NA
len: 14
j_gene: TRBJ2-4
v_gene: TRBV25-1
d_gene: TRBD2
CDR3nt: TGTGCCAGCACAGCGGGGGAAGCCAAAAACATTCAGTACTTC
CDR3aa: CASTAGEAKNIQYF

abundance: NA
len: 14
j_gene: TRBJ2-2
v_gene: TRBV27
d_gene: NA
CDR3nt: TGTGCCAGCAGTTTGAATTGGGATACCGGGGAGCTGTTTTTT
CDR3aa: CASSLNWDTGELFF